A selection of T cell receptor beta chains follows, all from one sample in a study of T-cell reconstitution after alpha-beta-depleted transplantation in children. From the PCR reads, TCRdb called clonotypes with MiXCR, one entry per CDR3 protein. This sample carries about 590,000 distinct CDR3 sequences, about an eighth of them seen once, and the ten largest clones take around 2.2%. Source: PBMCs, mostly from graft donor cells, taken 360 days after TCRalphabeta/CD19-depleted stem cell transplant. These receptor sequences come from a male patient under 18 who had a stem cell transplant for acute myeloid leukemia, so the T cells may come from the graft donor. Each CDR3 is given with its conserved first and last residue. The order of the fields is D gene, V gene, clone size, J gene, CDR3 DNA, CDR3 protein. The D gene is left open where the match is weak. Some rows mark clone size as missing; the rest say once, few, many or name a class of expanded clone.

d_call: -
v_call: TRBV20-1
clone_size: few
j_call: TRBJ2-7
cdr3_nt: TGCAGTGCTCCCCGCCCGGTCGGTTCCTACGAGCAGTACTTC
cdr3_aa: CSAPRPVGSYEQYF

d_call: -
v_call: TRBV7-2
clone_size: few
j_call: TRBJ2-1
cdr3_nt: TGTGCCAGCAGCTTGGGGCTAATCCCCAATGAGCAGTTCTTC
cdr3_aa: CASSLGLIPNEQFF

d_call: -
v_call: TRBV19
clone_size: -
j_call: TRBJ1-5
cdr3_nt: TGTGCCAGTAGTATCGGATGGTCCCAGCATTTT
cdr3_aa: CASSIGWSQHF

d_call: -
v_call: TRBV3-1
clone_size: -
j_call: TRBJ2-7
cdr3_nt: TGTGCCAGCAGCCAAGAAGTGGCCACCGTGGGGGAGCAGTACTTC
cdr3_aa: CASSQEVATVGEQYF

d_call: -
v_call: TRBV13
clone_size: many
j_call: TRBJ1-2
cdr3_nt: TGTGCCAGCAGCCGGCCAAGCGACTATGGCTACACCTTC
cdr3_aa: CASSRPSDYGYTF

d_call: TRBD2
v_call: TRBV11-2
clone_size: few
j_call: TRBJ2-3
cdr3_nt: TGTGCCAGCAGCTTAGACTTTCTAGCGGTTAGCACAGATACGCAGTATTTT
cdr3_aa: CASSLDFLAVSTDTQYF

d_call: TRBD1
v_call: TRBV6-1
clone_size: few
j_call: TRBJ2-7
cdr3_nt: TGTGCCAGCAGGGGGGACAGCTCTTTCTACGAGCAGTACTTC
cdr3_aa: CASRGDSSFYEQYF

d_call: TRBD1
v_call: TRBV18
clone_size: once
j_call: TRBJ2-5
cdr3_nt: TGTGCCAGCTCACCACCGGAGATGAGGGGGCTTCAAGAGACCCAGTACTTC
cdr3_aa: CASSPPEMRGLQETQYF

d_call: -
v_call: TRBV25-1
clone_size: -
j_call: TRBJ1-4
cdr3_nt: TGTGCCAGCAGTGACCGAGAGTGGAAACTGTTTTTT
cdr3_aa: CASSDREWKLFF

d_call: -
v_call: TRBV29-1
clone_size: many
j_call: TRBJ1-4
cdr3_nt: TGCAGCGTTGAAGAAGGGCAGGGAGAGGGAAAACTGTTTTTT
cdr3_aa: CSVEEGQGEGKLFF

d_call: -
v_call: TRBV15
clone_size: -
j_call: TRBJ2-4
cdr3_nt: TGTGCCACCAGCAGAGGCCCGGGGCTTCAGTACTTC
cdr3_aa: CATSRGPGLQYF

d_call: TRBD1
v_call: TRBV12-3/TRBV12-4
clone_size: -
j_call: TRBJ2-5
cdr3_nt: TGTGCCAGCAGTACTTACAGGGGGAGGTGGTTAGACGCTGAGACCCAGTACTTC
cdr3_aa: CASSTYRGRWLDAETQYF

d_call: TRBD2
v_call: TRBV28
clone_size: -
j_call: TRBJ2-3
cdr3_nt: TGTGCCAGCAGGCTGCCCTGGACTAGCGGGAGGAGGGGCACAGATACGCAGTATTTT
cdr3_aa: CASRLPWTSGRRGTDTQYF

d_call: -
v_call: TRBV12-3/TRBV12-4
clone_size: -
j_call: TRBJ2-1
cdr3_nt: TGTGCCAGCAGTTTCATCGGGACGAAGTTCTTC
cdr3_aa: CASSFIGTKFF

d_call: TRBD2
v_call: TRBV15
clone_size: few
j_call: TRBJ2-1
cdr3_nt: TGTGCCACCAGCCCACTAGCGGCCAGAGGCGGTGAGCAGTTCTTC
cdr3_aa: CATSPLAARGGEQFF

d_call: -
v_call: TRBV28
clone_size: -
j_call: TRBJ1-2
cdr3_nt: TGTGCCAGCAAAGAGGGGCCAAGTAACTATGGCTACACCTTC
cdr3_aa: CASKEGPSNYGYTF

d_call: -
v_call: TRBV29-1
clone_size: few
j_call: TRBJ1-1
cdr3_nt: TGCAGCGTTGATTGGAAGGGCGACACTGAAGCTTTCTTT
cdr3_aa: CSVDWKGDTEAFF

d_call: -
v_call: TRBV6-1
clone_size: few
j_call: TRBJ2-3
cdr3_nt: TGTGCCAGCAGCGCTACCCTGGGACCGACAGATACGCAGTATTTT
cdr3_aa: CASSATLGPTDTQYF

d_call: -
v_call: TRBV20-1
clone_size: -
j_call: TRBJ2-1
cdr3_nt: TGCAGTGCTAGGGGAAATGGGCAAAAGGGGAATGAGCAGTTCTTC
cdr3_aa: CSARGNGQKGNEQFF

d_call: -
v_call: TRBV4-2
clone_size: -
j_call: TRBJ2-1
cdr3_nt: TGTGCCAGCAGCCAAGGCCCCAATGAGCAGTTCTTC
cdr3_aa: CASSQGPNEQFF

d_call: -
v_call: TRBV18
clone_size: -
j_call: TRBJ2-1
cdr3_nt: TGTGCCAGCTCACCGCTGCCCGGAGATGAGCAGTTCTTC
cdr3_aa: CASSPLPGDEQFF

d_call: -
v_call: TRBV11-2
clone_size: few
j_call: TRBJ1-2
cdr3_nt: TGTGCCAGCAGCTTAGGGGGTTCACCTAGCTATGGCTACACCTTC
cdr3_aa: CASSLGGSPSYGYTF

d_call: TRBD1
v_call: TRBV7-3
clone_size: -
j_call: TRBJ2-7
cdr3_nt: TGTGCCAGCAGCGTGACAGGGCTCGACGAGCAGTACTTC
cdr3_aa: CASSVTGLDEQYF

d_call: -
v_call: TRBV2
clone_size: many
j_call: TRBJ2-6
cdr3_nt: TGTGCCAGCAGTACTGGGGCCAACGTCCTGACTTTC
cdr3_aa: CASSTGANVLTF

d_call: -
v_call: TRBV4-3
clone_size: few
j_call: TRBJ2-7
cdr3_nt: TGCGCCAGCAGCCAAAGGGACGGCTACGAGCAGTACTTC
cdr3_aa: CASSQRDGYEQYF

d_call: TRBD1
v_call: TRBV4-3
clone_size: many
j_call: TRBJ2-1
cdr3_nt: TGCGCCAGCAGCCATGGGACAGGGGGCGACCGGCCTTACAATGAGCAGTTCTTC
cdr3_aa: CASSHGTGGDRPYNEQFF

d_call: TRBD2
v_call: TRBV28
clone_size: -
j_call: TRBJ2-3
cdr3_nt: TGTGCCAGCAGTCCCACTAGCGGGGGGCCCTCCACCAGCACAGATACGCAGTATTTT
cdr3_aa: CASSPTSGGPSTSTDTQYF

d_call: -
v_call: TRBV12-3/TRBV12-4
clone_size: many
j_call: TRBJ2-7
cdr3_nt: TGTGCCAGCAGTACCCGGGACGGTCCCTACGAGCAGTACTTC
cdr3_aa: CASSTRDGPYEQYF

d_call: -
v_call: TRBV15
clone_size: -
j_call: TRBJ2-5
cdr3_nt: TGTGCCACCAGCAGAGAGTCTTCCTACCAAGAGACCCAGTACTTC
cdr3_aa: CATSRESSYQETQYF

d_call: -
v_call: TRBV7-9
clone_size: few
j_call: TRBJ2-3
cdr3_nt: TGTGCCAGCAGCTTAGGTGTGCCCCATACGCAGTATTTT
cdr3_aa: CASSLGVPHTQYF

d_call: -
v_call: TRBV6-2/TRBV6-3
clone_size: many
j_call: TRBJ2-7
cdr3_nt: TGTGCCAGCACACAATCCTACGAGCAGTACTTC
cdr3_aa: CASTQSYEQYF

d_call: -
v_call: TRBV25-1
clone_size: -
j_call: TRBJ2-5
cdr3_nt: TGTGCCAGAGGCCAGCAAGAGACCCAGTACTTC
cdr3_aa: CARGQQETQYF

d_call: -
v_call: TRBV5-4
clone_size: many
j_call: TRBJ2-7
cdr3_nt: TGTGCCAGCAGCTTGGGGCTAGACTTCTACGAGCAGTACTTC
cdr3_aa: CASSLGLDFYEQYF

d_call: -
v_call: TRBV4-2
clone_size: many
j_call: TRBJ1-5
cdr3_nt: TGTGCCAGCAGCCAAGAAATTAGGGGACAGCCCCAGCATTTT
cdr3_aa: CASSQEIRGQPQHF

d_call: -
v_call: TRBV3-1
clone_size: few
j_call: TRBJ2-3
cdr3_nt: TGTGCCAGCAGCCAAGATCCGACCCGGCCTTTGCCCCAAGATACGCAGTATTTT
cdr3_aa: CASSQDPTRPLPQDTQYF